This T cell receptor (beta chain) is drawn from a study of blood T cell repertoires in COVID-19. Data came from immunoSEQ multiplex PCR; TCRdb stores just in-frame clones and leaves some out. The sample carries tens of thousands of clones, less than 80% recorded once. CDR3 length: 17 residues. V shed 4 bases, J shed 1 base, and the junction held 9 bases outside the gene matches. This clonotype was sampled from a human donor in a cohort sampled during active COVID-19. This rearrangement joins TRBV5-3 to TRBJ2-3; 10 bases map to TRBD1. TRBV5-3 is placed among ORFs of uncertain function. The specimen sequenced was peripheral blood. The CDR3 sequence: CARSITRGTGGTDTQYF. CDR3 in DNA: TGTGCCAGAAGCATTACCCGCGGGACAGGGGGCACAGATACGCAGTATTTT.